This T cell receptor (beta chain) derives from a study of blood T cell repertoires in COVID-19. As for the study in general: Sites across the United States, Italy and Spain contributed samples from acute and convalescent COVID-19. Nucleic acid was either cDNA or gDNA, and it came from T cells, B-cell-depleted T cells, or PBMCs.

In the source study's methods: Estimation of nucleated cell counts was performed using reference gene primer amplification. TCRdb's table, derived via immunoSEQ multiplex PCR, lists solely in-frame clones and lacks some. That table is the source of V, J and clone size, and D and trimming were worked out from the DNA. The data show 45,000 to 55,000 clones, roughly 89% seen once. The germline CDR1 and CDR2 sequences are SGHDN and FVKESK. The V and J ends lost 1 base and 5 bases respectively, with 20 bases between them. The CDR3 consists of 17 residues. The receptor comes from a middle-aged man with acute or convalescent COVID-19. The rearrangement uses TRBV14 and TRBJ2-5; possible D gene TRBD1, 5 bases. Sequencing input: peripheral blood. The CDR3 DNA follows: TGTGCCAGCAGCCAAGCGGTCTGGGGCCAAAGGGTGGAGACCCAGTACTTC. Its protein product is CASSQAVWGQRVETQYF.